This T cell receptor beta chain stems from a study of shared clonotypes between healthy human individuals. Study-level background: Per donor, three plates held CD4 naive cells, three held CD4 memory, two held CD8 naive and one held CD8 memory. The study's findings and limits: Across subsets, estimated richness was generally greater for naive than for memory populations.

The CDR3 sequence is 11 residues long. Germline V lookup: CDR1 DFQATT, CDR2 SNEGSKA (reference sequence). V was trimmed by 3 bases and J by 2 bases, leaving 3 bases between them. Points on this clone: The target antigen is unknown. Other DNA variants within this sample encode the same CDR3.

In the original workflow: ImmunoSEQ output lacked quality scores and full-length reads, limiting matched filtering. This table comes from immunoSEQ multiplex PCR, and its TCRdb copy is limited to in-frame clones, with some not included. Clonal size and the V and J genes are those of that table, whereas D and trimming came from the DNA. The sample comprises hundreds of thousands of clones, 90% to 96% of which are singletons, and about 0.054% rests with the top ten. The donors were adults (healthy and HIV-negative) with no recent acute infections or vaccinations. Sample: naive CD4+ T cells sorted from blood. The subset here: CD45RA+ positively selected. V usage is TRBV20-1 and J usage is TRBJ2-3; D gene unclear. The TCR originated in a woman in her thirties in good health. The CDR3 coding sequence is TGCAGTGCTAGGTCCACAGATACGCAGTATTTT. Translation: CSARSTDTQYF.